Listed below are T cell receptor beta chains from one sample, sequenced in a study of blood T cell repertoires in COVID-19. The table came from immunoSEQ multiplex PCR; TCRdb's copy has only in-frame clones and leaves some out. Among hundreds of thousands of clones listed, around 84% were seen once. Sequencing was carried out using PBMCs or T cells enriched from blood (not recorded which). The receptors shown here come from a man aged 35-49 years who had been exposed to COVID-19. Each CDR3 is given with its conserved first and last residue. A D gene is named only where the DNA matches it firmly. The size field is filled for only some rows; it gives once, few, many or a size class.

j_gene: TRBJ1-5
abundance: -
v_gene: TRBV19
d_gene: -
len: 12
CDR3nt: TGTGCCAGTAGGAGAGTGAATCAGCCCCAGCATTTT
CDR3aa: CASRRVNQPQHF

j_gene: TRBJ2-4
abundance: -
v_gene: TRBV18
d_gene: -
len: 14
CDR3nt: TGTGCCAGCTCACCGGGAGGCAGGACGGACATTCAGTACTTC
CDR3aa: CASSPGGRTDIQYF

j_gene: TRBJ2-1
abundance: -
v_gene: TRBV25-1
d_gene: TRBD2
len: 16
CDR3nt: TGTGCCAGCAGTACTAGCGGGAGTCCGACCTACAATGAGCAGTTCTTC
CDR3aa: CASSTSGSPTYNEQFF

j_gene: TRBJ2-2
abundance: few
v_gene: TRBV15
d_gene: TRBD1
len: 14
CDR3nt: TGTGCCACCCATCGGGACAGAAATACCGGGGAGCTGTTTTTT
CDR3aa: CATHRDRNTGELFF

j_gene: TRBJ1-5
abundance: -
v_gene: TRBV19
d_gene: -
len: 14
CDR3nt: TGTGCCAGTAGCTGGGGCGAAAAGGGACAGCCCCAGCATTTT
CDR3aa: CASSWGEKGQPQHF

j_gene: TRBJ2-3
abundance: -
v_gene: TRBV7-9
d_gene: TRBD2
len: 12
CDR3nt: TGTGCCAGCAGCTTTAGCGGGAGGGCGCAGTATTTT
CDR3aa: CASSFSGRAQYF

j_gene: TRBJ2-1
abundance: once
v_gene: TRBV6-5
d_gene: TRBD2
len: 15
CDR3nt: TGTGCCAGCAGCCTAGCGGGGACACCCTACAATGAGCAGTTCTTC
CDR3aa: CASSLAGTPYNEQFF

j_gene: TRBJ2-2
abundance: -
v_gene: TRBV5-4
d_gene: TRBD2
len: 20
CDR3nt: TGTGCCAGCAGCTTGGATGAAGGCTTAGGACTAGCGGGACTCACCGGGGAGCTGTTTTTT
CDR3aa: CASSLDEGLGLAGLTGELFF

j_gene: TRBJ1-1
abundance: -
v_gene: TRBV11-3
d_gene: -
len: 14
CDR3nt: TGTGCCAGCTCCCTTCCCCCAGGGCCTGGGATGGCTTTCTTT
CDR3aa: CASSLPPGPGMAFF

j_gene: TRBJ2-7
abundance: -
v_gene: TRBV5-6
d_gene: TRBD2
len: 14
CDR3nt: TGTGCCAGCAGATTGGGGACTACCAACTACGAGCAGTACTTC
CDR3aa: CASRLGTTNYEQYF

j_gene: TRBJ2-7
abundance: -
v_gene: TRBV11-3
d_gene: -
len: 13
CDR3nt: TGTGCCAGCAGCTATAAAATCTCCTACGAGCAGTACTTC
CDR3aa: CASSYKISYEQYF

j_gene: TRBJ2-1
abundance: few
v_gene: TRBV10-1
d_gene: -
len: 15
CDR3nt: TGCGCCAGCAGTGAGACAGGGCGATCTTACAATGAGCAGTTCTTC
CDR3aa: CASSETGRSYNEQFF

j_gene: TRBJ2-7
abundance: once
v_gene: TRBV11-2
d_gene: TRBD2
len: 15
CDR3nt: TGTGCCAGCAGTGCCGGGACTAGCGGCTTCTACGAGCAGTACTTC
CDR3aa: CASSAGTSGFYEQYF

j_gene: TRBJ1-2
abundance: -
v_gene: TRBV6-5
d_gene: TRBD1
len: 13
CDR3nt: TGTGCCAGCAGGACAGGGAGTGCGGATGGCTACACCTTC
CDR3aa: CASRTGSADGYTF

j_gene: TRBJ2-2
abundance: -
v_gene: TRBV5-4
d_gene: -
len: 13
CDR3nt: TGTGCCAGCAGCTTGCAGGGCGCCGGGGAGCTGTTTTTT
CDR3aa: CASSLQGAGELFF

j_gene: TRBJ2-7
abundance: -
v_gene: TRBV4-1
d_gene: TRBD1
len: 13
CDR3nt: TGCGCCAGCAGCCAACAGGGGGCTAACGAGCAGTACTTC
CDR3aa: CASSQQGANEQYF

j_gene: TRBJ1-5
abundance: -
v_gene: TRBV18
d_gene: -
len: 13
CDR3nt: TGTGCCAGCTCACCACAAGGGGATCAGCCCCAGCATTTT
CDR3aa: CASSPQGDQPQHF

j_gene: TRBJ2-1
abundance: -
v_gene: TRBV24-1
d_gene: TRBD2
len: 13
CDR3nt: TGTGCCATCGGGACTAGCGGCTTTTATCAGCAGTTCTTC
CDR3aa: CAIGTSGFYQQFF

j_gene: TRBJ1-1
abundance: -
v_gene: TRBV10-2
d_gene: -
len: 11
CDR3nt: TGCGCCAGCAGACAGGGCACTGAAGCTTTCTTT
CDR3aa: CASRQGTEAFF

j_gene: TRBJ1-2
abundance: -
v_gene: TRBV6-1
d_gene: TRBD1
len: 16
CDR3nt: TGTGCCAGCAGTGAATGGACAGGGGGTTCCGTCTATGGCTACACCTTC
CDR3aa: CASSEWTGGSVYGYTF

j_gene: TRBJ2-5
abundance: -
v_gene: TRBV4-1
d_gene: -
len: 15
CDR3nt: TGCGCCAGCAGCCAAGCATGGGCAGTACAAGAGACCCAGTACTTC
CDR3aa: CASSQAWAVQETQYF

j_gene: TRBJ2-7
abundance: -
v_gene: TRBV7-8
d_gene: -
len: 12
CDR3nt: TGTGCCAGCAGCAGAGTTCTCGGCGAGCAGTACTTC
CDR3aa: CASSRVLGEQYF

j_gene: TRBJ2-1
abundance: -
v_gene: TRBV2
d_gene: TRBD1
len: 14
CDR3nt: TGTGCCAGCAGCAATAGGGACAGGGACAATGAGCAGTTCTTC
CDR3aa: CASSNRDRDNEQFF

j_gene: TRBJ2-7
abundance: -
v_gene: TRBV5-4
d_gene: TRBD2
len: 14
CDR3nt: TGTGCCAGCAGCTCGGATCCGGGAGGCTACGAGCAGTACTTC
CDR3aa: CASSSDPGGYEQYF

j_gene: TRBJ1-2
abundance: once
v_gene: TRBV30
d_gene: TRBD1
len: 14
CDR3nt: TGTGCCTGGAACCAGAGGGGGCCCAACTATGGCTACACCTTC
CDR3aa: CAWNQRGPNYGYTF

j_gene: TRBJ2-1
abundance: -
v_gene: TRBV6-5
d_gene: -
len: 16
CDR3nt: TGTGCCAGCAGTTACTCCCAGGGTATTAGGATCAATGAGCAGTTCTTC
CDR3aa: CASSYSQGIRINEQFF

j_gene: TRBJ1-2
abundance: -
v_gene: TRBV10-3
d_gene: TRBD1
len: 14
CDR3nt: TGTGCCACGACCCCCGGGGACAGGAACTATGGCTACACCTTC
CDR3aa: CATTPGDRNYGYTF

j_gene: TRBJ2-5
abundance: -
v_gene: TRBV10-3
d_gene: TRBD1
len: 13
CDR3nt: TGTGCCACCCAGGACAGGGGGCTGGAGACCCAGTACTTC
CDR3aa: CATQDRGLETQYF

j_gene: TRBJ1-5
abundance: -
v_gene: TRBV3-1/TRBV3-2
d_gene: TRBD1
len: 16
CDR3nt: TGTGCCAGCAGCCAGACACAGGGGGTACGCAATCAGCCCCAGCATTTT
CDR3aa: CASSQTQGVRNQPQHF